This is a list of T cell receptor beta chains from one sample in a study of blood T cell repertoires in COVID-19. Libraries were prepared by immunoSEQ multiplex PCR; TCRdb keeps only in-frame clonotypes and omits some of them. The table has over 250,000 clones, 80% to 90% seen once. The sample comprised peripheral blood. Receptors were obtained from a woman between 45 and 60 years old with COVID-19, enrolled during active disease. Both conserved end residues are part of each CDR3. The order of the fields is clone size, CDR3 length, V gene, D gene, J gene, CDR3 DNA, CDR3 protein. The D gene is left open where the match is weak. A clone size is listed for some rows: how often the clone was seen (once, few, many), or a class if it is expanded.

-,16,TRBV3-1/TRBV3-2,-,TRBJ1-6,TGTGCCAGCAGCCAACAAGACGGAGGGGTGTATTCACCCCTCCACTTT,CASSQQDGGVYSPLHF
-,17,TRBV4-1,-,TRBJ2-3,TGCGCCAGCAGCCAAGATCGCGCGGGTCGGAAAACAGATACGCAGTATTTT,CASSQDRAGRKTDTQYF
-,14,TRBV28,-,TRBJ1-5,TGTGCCAGCAGTTTCCCAGGGGGCAATCAGCCCCAGCATTTT,CASSFPGGNQPQHF
-,14,TRBV7-9,-,TRBJ1-1,TGTGCCAGCAGCTTAGGGAGGGAGAACACTGAAGCTTTCTTT,CASSLGRENTEAFF
once,16,TRBV4-1,-,TRBJ1-1,TGCGCCAGCAGCCAAGATCCGCGGATAATGAACACTGAAGCTTTCTTT,CASSQDPRIMNTEAFF
-,14,TRBV7-2,TRBD1,TRBJ1-5,TGTGCCAGCAGCTCCCAGGGACAGGGCAGGCCCCAGCATTTT,CASSSQGQGRPQHF
-,14,TRBV28,-,TRBJ1-5,TGTGCCAGCAGTGGGCGGGGGGCTAAGCAGCCCCAGCATTTT,CASSGRGAKQPQHF
-,15,TRBV3-1/TRBV3-2,TRBD2,TRBJ2-3,TGTGCCAGCAGCCTTCCGGGACTAGCGTTAGATACGCAGTATTTT,CASSLPGLALDTQYF
-,15,TRBV4-2,-,TRBJ1-6,TGTGCCAGCAGCCAAGATAGAAGCAATAATTCACCCCTCCACTTT,CASSQDRSNNSPLHF
-,15,TRBV19,TRBD1,TRBJ2-3,TGTGCCAGTCAAGCCATGGGACAGGGCGCAGATACGCAGTATTTT,CASQAMGQGADTQYF
-,18,TRBV11-3,TRBD1,TRBJ2-3,TGTGCCAGCAGCTTAGATGGACAGGGGGCAAGTCCCACAGATACGCAGTATTTT,CASSLDGQGASPTDTQYF
-,15,TRBV24-1,-,TRBJ2-3,TGTGCCACCAGTGATACTAGGACGCGGTCAGATACGCAGTATTTT,CATSDTRTRSDTQYF
-,16,TRBV7-9,-,TRBJ2-1,TGTGCCAGCAGCGTACAAGCCGGGACAAACTACAATGAGCAGTTCTTC,CASSVQAGTNYNEQFF
once,15,TRBV4-2,-,TRBJ1-3,TGTGCCAGCAGCCAAGTCAGGGCTTTTGGAAACACCATATATTTT,CASSQVRAFGNTIYF
-,15,TRBV7-9,-,TRBJ2-7,TGTGCCAGCAGCTTATACCTAGACCGGAGGCGCGAGCAGTACTTC,CASSLYLDRRREQYF
-,16,TRBV29-1,-,TRBJ2-7,TGCAGCGTCTACGGGACAGCCGGGACTAGGGAGAACGAGCAGTACTTC,CSVYGTAGTRENEQYF
-,15,TRBV6-6,TRBD1,TRBJ1-5,TGTGCCAGCAGATGGGGACAGGAGCTCAATCAGCCCCAGCATTTT,CASRWGQELNQPQHF
once,14,TRBV27,-,TRBJ2-3,TGTGCCAGCAGGACAGGTTTAAAGGCGGATACGCAGTATTTT,CASRTGLKADTQYF
-,15,TRBV27,TRBD1,TRBJ2-7,TGTGCCAGCAGTTTGCTTGTGACAGGGCTGAGCGAGCAGTACTTC,CASSLLVTGLSEQYF
-,14,TRBV15,TRBD1,TRBJ1-1,TGTGCCACCAGCAGACTAGGACAGGGTACTGAAGCTTTCTTT,CATSRLGQGTEAFF
-,12,TRBV24-1,-,TRBJ2-3,TGTGCCACCACTTCTTCGGGGGATACGCAGTATTTT,CATTSSGDTQYF
-,17,TRBV29-1,TRBD2,TRBJ2-3,TGCAGCGTTGAACAGAATCGACTAGCGGGAATTCCAGATACGCAGTATTTT,CSVEQNRLAGIPDTQYF
few,15,TRBV7-9,TRBD2,TRBJ2-3,TGTGCCGGAAGTGGCCTAGCGGGATCCACAGATACGCAGTATTTT,CAGSGLAGSTDTQYF
-,16,TRBV9,-,TRBJ1-3,TGTGCCAGCAGCGTCGATCAGGGTGGAGGGGGAAACACCATATATTTT,CASSVDQGGGGNTIYF
-,14,TRBV9,TRBD1,TRBJ1-5,TGTGCCAGCAGCCAAGGGACAGGAAATCAGCCCCAGCATTTT,CASSQGTGNQPQHF
-,13,TRBV7-9,TRBD1,TRBJ2-7,TGTGCCAGCAGCTTAACAGGGGCAGGAGAGCAGTACTTC,CASSLTGAGEQYF
once,11,TRBV12-3/TRBV12-4,-,TRBJ2-1,TGTGCCAGCACCCTCCGGGATGAGCAGTTCTTC,CASTLRDEQFF
-,20,TRBV2,TRBD2,TRBJ2-1,TGTGCCAGCAGTGGACCCGGGGAGGCCAAGACTAGCGGTGCCTACAATGAGCAGTTCTTC,CASSGPGEAKTSGAYNEQFF
-,13,TRBV5-1,-,TRBJ1-6,TGCGCCAGCAGCTTGGCCGAGGGTACACCCCTCCACTTT,CASSLAEGTPLHF
-,14,TRBV25-1,-,TRBJ1-1,TGTGCCAGCAGTGAAGTAGGGGGTGGCACTGAAGCTTTCTTT,CASSEVGGGTEAFF
-,18,TRBV19,TRBD1,TRBJ1-2,TGTGCCAGTAGTGGAGGGCTAGGCTCGGAGACAGGGCGTTATGGCTACACCTTC,CASSGGLGSETGRYGYTF
-,14,TRBV7-9,-,TRBJ1-1,TGTGCCAGCAGCTTTCCGGGACAGAACACTGAAGCTTTCTTT,CASSFPGQNTEAFF
-,16,TRBV7-9,-,TRBJ2-1,TGTGCCAGCAGCTTTCCCGGACAGAGCTCCTACAATGAGCAGTTCTTC,CASSFPGQSSYNEQFF
-,14,TRBV5-4,-,TRBJ2-3,TGTGCCAGCAGCTTTAAGAGCGGCACAGATACGCAGTATTTT,CASSFKSGTDTQYF
-,13,TRBV19,-,TRBJ1-5,TGTGCCAGTAATGTGGGAGGGGGATGGCCCCAGCATTTT,CASNVGGGWPQHF
few,18,TRBV11-2,-,TRBJ2-7,TGTGCCAGCAGCTTAGATCAACGGCGTGGCGGAACGGCCCTCGAGCAGTACTTC,CASSLDQRRGGTALEQYF
-,17,TRBV5-1,TRBD1,TRBJ2-3,TGCGCCAGCAGCTTGGTCGGGGCAGGGGGTGTCACAGATACGCAGTATTTT,CASSLVGAGGVTDTQYF
-,16,TRBV6-5,-,TRBJ1-5,TGTGCCAGCAGTTACTCGAAGCCGAGGGAAGGTCAGCCCCAGCATTTT,CASSYSKPREGQPQHF
-,15,TRBV21-1,-,TRBJ1-3,TGTGCCAGCAGCAAAGGGGCCTTCTCTGGAAACACCATATATTTT,CASSKGAFSGNTIYF
-,16,TRBV27,-,TRBJ1-1,TGTGCCAGCAGTTTATATAGGGGAAAGGTGAACACTGAAGCTTTCTTT,CASSLYRGKVNTEAFF
-,15,TRBV10-3,-,TRBJ2-7,TGTGCCATCAGTGAGTCGGGGCTTGCAGGCTACGAGCAGTACTTC,CAISESGLAGYEQYF
-,17,TRBV5-1,TRBD2,TRBJ2-7,TGCGCCAGCAGCTTATCACCAGCGGGAGGTTTCTCCTACGAGCAGTACTTC,CASSLSPAGGFSYEQYF
few,15,TRBV12-5,TRBD1,TRBJ1-5,TGTGCTAGTGGTTTGGCCGGGACAGGAGATCAGCCCCAGCATTTT,CASGLAGTGDQPQHF
-,15,TRBV11-3,TRBD2,TRBJ2-1,TGTGCCAGCAGCTTCGGACTAGCGACCCTCAATGAGCAGTTCTTC,CASSFGLATLNEQFF
-,14,TRBV14,-,TRBJ2-7,TGTGCCAGTAAACCGGACCAGGGGTTTACCGAGCAGTACTTC,CASKPDQGFTEQYF
-,13,TRBV7-2,-,TRBJ2-5,TGTGCCAGCAGCTTACAGGAACAAGAGACCCAGTACTTC,CASSLQEQETQYF
once,14,TRBV9,TRBD2,TRBJ2-7,TGTGCCAGCAGCCCTGGGACTAGCGGGTCGTGGCGGTACTTC,CASSPGTSGSWRYF
-,15,TRBV30,TRBD1,TRBJ2-7,TGTGCCTGGAGTCTAAAAGGACAGGGTCGGTACGAGCAGTACTTC,CAWSLKGQGRYEQYF
-,14,TRBV30,-,TRBJ2-2,TGTGCCTCAATGCGCCAATGGAACACCGGGGAGCTGTTTTTT,CASMRQWNTGELFF
-,15,TRBV11-2,-,TRBJ2-5,TGTGCCAGCAGCTTAGGCACAGGGCAGGGGGAGACCCAGTACTTC,CASSLGTGQGETQYF
-,11,TRBV18,-,TRBJ2-5,TGTGCCAGCTCTGCTAAAGAGACCCAGTACTTC,CASSAKETQYF
-,17,TRBV19,TRBD2,TRBJ2-1,TGTGCCAGTAGTATAGGCGGGAAGCGGGAGGGATACAATGAGCAGTTCTTC,CASSIGGKREGYNEQFF
-,15,TRBV7-2,TRBD2,TRBJ2-7,TGTGCCAGCAGCAAAGGCCCAGCGGGAGTATACGAGCAGTACTTC,CASSKGPAGVYEQYF
-,14,TRBV20-1,-,TRBJ1-2,TGCAGTGCTAGTTCAACAGGGAAAGACTATGGCTACACCTTC,CSASSTGKDYGYTF